This TCR beta chain was obtained from a study of T cell responses to AZD1222 COVID-19 vaccine. CDR3 length: 17 amino acids. Trimming at V came to 2 bases and at J to 2 bases, leaving 13 bases not matched to a gene. Per the germline V gene, CDR1 is GTSNPN and CDR2 is SVGIG (reference sequence). Here immunoSEQ multiplex PCR was the method, and the copy in TCRdb shows in-frame clones only, minus some. The sample includes almost 55,000 clones, around 80% of them seen just once. The sample in question was peripheral blood, obtained on day 0 of AZD1222 vaccination. The sequence came from an adult in good health. J is TRBJ1-2 and V is TRBV30; the match to TRBD1 covers 8 bases. The CDR3 is CAWSFRQGRGWNYGYTF. The CDR3 DNA reads as TGTGCCTGGAGTTTCCGACAGGGGCGTGGGTGGAACTATGGCTACACCTTC.